This T cell receptor (beta chain) was sequenced during a study of CD8 T cells in ankylosing spondylitis. Study-level points and caveats: Enrichment of disease-linked clones was reportedly significant in matched ankylosing spondylitis synovial fluid.

This clonotype was found a few times. Its antigen remains unknown. Germline V gene lookup returns CDR1 MNHEY and CDR2 SVGAGI. There are 16 residues in the CDR3. The germline V and J ends were trimmed by 0 bases and 4 bases, with 10 bases remaining between them. TCRdb ran MiXCR on the 5' RACE reads and lists one entry per CDR3 protein. The table has hundreds of thousands of distinct CDR3 sequences, less than 25% seen once. The clonotype comes from a female donor with ankylosing spondylitis or in good health (not recorded which). This rearrangement joins TRBV6-5 to TRBJ2-6, with D possibly matching TRBD1 (5 bases). The specimen was blood, either unsorted or a sorted T cell fraction (not recorded which). The CDR3 region has the DNA TGTGCCAGCAGTTACTCGACAGTAGTGGGGGCCAACGTCCTGACTTTC. This gives the protein CASSYSTVVGANVLTF.